The entry that follows covers one T cell receptor (beta chain) sequence. Its antigen is not known. The sample originates from a study of post-analysis software for immune sequencing data. Study as a whole: Recorded disease courses covered relapsing-remitting, secondary progressive and progressive-relapsing multiple sclerosis. Some patients had no subtype annotation. Study observations and caveats: Comparison with controls showed significantly lower normalized Chao1 diversity in multiple sclerosis patients. Strong same-batch co-clustering of samples appeared with F measure clustering. In patients, a few TRBV segments were more frequent than in controls, with TRBV5-6, TRBV5-1 and TRBV20-1 among them.

This CDR3 has 13 residues. Deletions cut 0 bases from V and 8 bases from J, with 10 bases between. CDR1 is MNHEY and CDR2 is SVGAGI in the germline V gene. cDNA libraries of TCR beta carried unique molecular identifiers. When roughly 1 to 10 million T cells were used, they gave some 520,000 cDNA molecules. Each CDR3 protein is one row after TCRdb ran MiXCR on the PCR reads. Seen here are around 440,000 distinct CDR3 sequences, nearly 45% observed once, and the top ten hold 9.5% to 13%. This chain joins TRBV6-5 and TRBJ1-2; D is unclear. This TCR was sampled from a girl aged 5 to 17 with multiple sclerosis. Sequenced material: blood. The CDR3 reads CASSYSQPGGYTF. CDR3 coding DNA: TGTGCCAGCAGTTACTCCCAGCCGGGGGGCTACACCTTC.